This TCR beta chain was profiled in a study of PD-L1 blockade in urothelial cancer. Whole-study context: Prior chemotherapy in patients spanned 0 to 3 regimens. Researchers looked at the blood 3 weeks (second dose) and 6 weeks after treatment began. The median number of T cells present in blood samples was roughly 140,000.

Germline CDR1 and CDR2: MNHNY and SVGAGI (reference sequence). V dropped 5 bases and J dropped 4 bases, with 12 bases sitting between them. The CDR3 contains 14 residues. Into every PCR, synthetic TCR analog templates were spiked. Here immunoSEQ multiplex PCR was the method, and the copy in TCRdb shows in-frame clones only, minus some. The sample records 44,000 or so clones, around 89% being singletons. Material: PBMCs, obtained around atezolizumab (anti-PD-L1) treatment. The source is a man older than 75 with urothelial cancer. This chain links TRBV6-6 with TRBJ1-3; weak D call: TRBD1 (6 bases). CDR3 coding DNA: TGTGCCAGCAGTAAACAGGGTCTCGGAAACACCATATATTTT. Its translation is CASSKQGLGNTIYF.